There are many counts of the clone carrying this T cell receptor beta chain. The antigen is unknown. This record comes from a study of T-cell reconstitution after alpha-beta-depleted transplantation in children. Points from the study as a whole: Fresh T-cell production supplied most of the T-cell counts and diversity seen one year after transplant. Alpha-beta T cells about two months after transplant reportedly derived from several hundred expanded graft clones.

Unique molecular identifiers were incorporated when the TCRbeta library was constructed. TCRdb reprocessed the PCR reads with MiXCR, giving one entry per CDR3 protein. The sample lists 200,000 to 250,000 distinct CDR3 sequences; roughly 11% were seen once. This CDR3 region has 15 residues. V was clipped by 4 bases and J by 3 bases; unmatched bases: 3. Germline CDR1 reads MNHEY; CDR2 reads SVGAGI. Here the sequenced sample was PBMCs, taken before TCRalphabeta/CD19-depleted stem cell transplant. This chain links TRBV6-5 with TRBJ2-1; TRBD2 matches at 10 bases. The receptor comes from a child in the first two years of life with acute myeloid leukemia, due to receive a stem cell transplant. The CDR3 bases are TGTGCCAGCAGTTTAGCGGGGGGTCGCTACAATGAGCAGTTCTTC. This translates into CASSLAGGRYNEQFF.